What follows are 19 T cell receptor beta chains derived from one specimen sequenced in a study of CD8 T cells in ankylosing spondylitis (dated by TCRdb to about 2017). The library came from 5' RACE. Instrument used: Illumina HiSeq 2500. Through fastp at Q25 and MiXCR, TCRdb rebuilt clones from the public reads, retaining in-frame beta chains. Duplicate CDR3 protein sequences are folded into a single record with the most common DNA and genes. The table for this sample lists 250,000 to 350,000 distinct CDR3 sequences; 20% of them were counted only once. In total, the top ten clones hold about 4% of the sample. Input material: blood, either unsorted or a sorted T cell fraction (not recorded which). These receptors were taken from a female donor with ankylosing spondylitis or in good health (not recorded which).

This clonotype showed up many times. The rearrangement uses TRBV29-1 and TRBJ2-1; tentative D call: TRBD2 (5 bases). CDR3 length: 12 amino acids. CDR1 is SQVTM and CDR2 is ANQGSEA in the germline V gene. Trimming left V 4 bases short and J 5 bases short, with 9 bases between. CDR3 nucleotides: TGCAGCGTTGCGCTAGCACACAATGAGCAGTTCTTC. Translating it yields CSVALAHNEQFF.

A few counts support this clonotype. The V and J genes are TRBV20-1 and TRBJ2-1, with D possibly TRBD1 on 5 matching bases. The CDR3 has 18 amino acids. CDR1 is DFQATT and CDR2 is SNEGSKA in the germline V gene (reference sequence). V lost 3 bases, J lost 0 bases, and 21 bases lay in between. The CDR3 DNA reads as TGCAGTGCTAGTATGGGGCAGGGAATTCCCTTCTCCTACAATGAGCAGTTCTTC. It yields the protein CSASMGQGIPFSYNEQFF.

This clonotype showed up many times. The chain has TRBV4-1 and TRBJ1-6; a weak D match, TRBD1 (6 bases). The CDR3 contains 19 residues. V was cut by 1 base and J by 0 bases, with 16 bases left in between. The V gene's germline CDR1 is MGHRA and CDR2 YSYEKL. The CDR3 loop is CASSQGPDRPSSYNSPLHF. The CDR3 region has the DNA TGCGCCAGCAGCCAAGGCCCTGACAGGCCGAGCTCCTATAATTCACCCCTCCACTTT.

The rearrangement uses TRBV18 and TRBJ2-7; TRBD2 might be the D (6 bases). Trimming shortened V by 2 bases and J by 7 bases, and 12 bases separated the two germline ends. Germline loops: CDR1 KGHSH, CDR2 LQKENI. CDR3 length equals 13 residues. The CDR3 sequence: CASSPSTRGEQYF. The CDR3 DNA follows: TGTGCCAGCTCACCATCGACCCGGGGGGAGCAGTACTTC.

This clonotype was seen only a few times. The V and J genes are TRBV20-1 and TRBJ2-2, with 7 bases lining up with TRBD1. J gave up 1 base and V 4 bases, and 6 bases lay outside the gene matches. Germline CDR1 is DFQATT and CDR2 is SNEGSKA (reference sequence). The CDR3 is 15 residues long. CDR3 in amino acids: CSANYRGQNTGELFF. In nucleotides, the CDR3 is TGCAGTGCTAACTACAGGGGCCAGAACACCGGGGAGCTGTTTTTT.

This sequence joins TRBV27 and TRBJ2-6; perhaps D is TRBD1 or TRBD2 (5 bases each). The V end lost 0 bases, the J end lost 0 bases, and 12 bases lay between the germline ends. This CDR3 region has 18 residues. The germline gives CDR1 MNHEY, CDR2 SMNVEV (reference sequence). CDR3 nucleotides: TGTGCCAGCAGTTTATCGAGGGACCTAAGCTCTGGGGCCAACGTCCTGACTTTC. It yields the protein CASSLSRDLSSGANVLTF.

V usage is TRBV7-9 and J usage is TRBJ2-3; unclear D gene. Trimming took off 5 bases at V and 5 bases at J, with 8 bases between the two ends. The CDR3 loop spans 12 amino acids. Germline V gene sequence: CDR1 SEHNR, CDR2 FQNEAQ (reference sequence). The CDR3 spells CASSPFGDTQYF. The DNA of the CDR3 is TGTGCCAGCAGCCCCTTCGGAGATACGCAGTATTTT. Full variable domain (outside the CDR3, taken from reference TRBV7-9 and TRBJ2-3): DTGVSQNPRHKITKRGQNVTFRCDPISEHNRLYWYRQTLGQGPEFLTYFQNEAQLEKSRLLSDRFSAERPKGSFSTLEIQRTEQGDSAMYLCASSPFGDTQYFGPGTRLTVL.

This clonotype was observed a few times. The chain employs TRBV28 and TRBJ2-7; D remains ambiguous. The CDR3 runs to 12 residues. V lost 8 bases and J 9 bases, leaving 17 bases between the germline ends. Germline V gene lookup returns CDR1 MDHEN and CDR2 SYDVKM. CDR3 nucleotide sequence: TGTGCCAGCGAGTCCCGTCCCGGCGGGCAGTACTTC. This sequence encodes CASESRPGGQYF.

This clonotype was counted only a few times. This chain uses TRBV18 with TRBJ2-1; 7 bases are shared with TRBD1. The V segment lost 0 bases and the J segment 5 bases; nucleotides outside the gene matches: 4. CDR3 length: 15 residues. The V gene's germline CDR1 is KGHSH and CDR2 LQKENI. The CDR3 bases are TGTGCCAGCTCACCACCGGGACAGCCGAACAATGAGCAGTTCTTC. It specifies CASSPPGQPNNEQFF.

This clonotype was counted at least ten times. The V gene is TRBV12-3 or TRBV12-4, the J gene TRBJ2-1, with TRBD1 as a possible D gene (6 bases). This CDR3 contains 15 residues. V gave up 1 base and J gave up 3 bases, with 10 bases separating them. This CDR3 reads CASSLGQGIYNEQFF. The CDR3 DNA is TGTGCCAGCAGTTTAGGGCAGGGGATCTACAATGAGCAGTTCTTC.

V gene TRBV3-1 combines with J gene TRBJ1-1, with 7 bases lining up with TRBD1. Germline loops: CDR1 LGHDT, CDR2 YNNKEL (reference sequence). The CDR3 has 14 residues. V lost 5 bases to trimming and J lost 7 bases; unmatched junction nucleotides: 10. CDR3 sequence (DNA): TGTGCCAGCAGCTCCAGTACAGGGGAGAGTGAAGCTTTCTTT. Residues: CASSSSTGESEAFF.

This clonotype came up once. V and J are TRBV5-1 and TRBJ2-7; the D call may be TRBD1 or TRBD2 (5 bases each). Germline CDR1 SGHRS, CDR2 YFSETQ. This CDR3 region has 15 residues. V was cut by 4 bases and J by 2 bases, with 16 bases left in between. CDR3 loop: CASSRTGTETYEQYF. CDR3 coding DNA: TGCGCCAGCAGCCGCACCGGGACGGAGACCTACGAGCAGTACTTC. Full variable domain (remainder filled in from reference TRBV5-1 and TRBJ2-7): KAGVTQTPRYLIKTRGQQVTLSCSPISGHRSVSWYQQTPGQGLQFLFEYFSETQRNKGNFPGRFSGRQFSNSRSEMNVSTLELGDSALYLCASSRTGTETYEQYFGPGTRLTVT.

The genes are TRBV20-1 and TRBJ2-7, with D perhaps TRBD1 (6 bases). The CDR3 is 14 residues long. Trimming removed 6 bases at V and 3 bases at J, with 18 bases between. In germline, CDR1 is DFQATT, CDR2 SNEGSKA (reference sequence). The CDR3 coding sequence is TGCAGTGCCTCAGAGGGCAGGGGTTACTACGAGCAGTACTTC. Protein: CSASEGRGYYEQYF.

The genes are TRBV29-1 and TRBJ2-2, with 12 positions matching TRBD2. The germline gives CDR1 SQVTM, CDR2 ANQGSEA. The CDR3 is made up of 16 amino acids. The junction had 3 bases not matched to a gene; V was cut back by 2 bases and J by 2 bases. In DNA form, the CDR3 reads TGCAGCGTTGAAACTAGCGGGGGGTACAACACCGGGGAGCTGTTTTTT. Its protein product is CSVETSGGYNTGELFF.

The chain has TRBV6-5 and TRBJ2-1, with TRBD2 matching over 11 bases. V dropped 6 bases and J dropped 8; count of bases not matched to a gene: 6. The CDR3 consists of 14 residues. Looked up from germline, CDR1 is MNHEY and CDR2 is SVGAGI. CDR3 sequence (DNA): TGTGCCAGCAGCGCGACTAGCGGGGTCTATGAGCAGTTCTTC. It is translated as CASSATSGVYEQFF.

The J gene is TRBJ2-2, the V gene TRBV6-2 or TRBV6-3; 10 bases align to TRBD1. The CDR3 loop spans 16 amino acids. Germline CDR1 is MNHEY and CDR2 is SVGEGT. The J segment lost 2 bases and the V segment lost 5 bases, leaving 5 bases of the junction unmatched. The CDR3 here is CASSPTGGLNTGELFF. Written as DNA, the CDR3 is TGTGCCAGCAGTCCGACAGGGGGCCTCAACACCGGGGAGCTGTTTTTT.

This clonotype has a handful of counts. This rearrangement joins TRBV7-2 to TRBJ2-5; no definite D call. The CDR3 is 13 residues long. The germline V gene has CDR1 SGHTA and CDR2 FQGNSA. V was trimmed by 4 bases and J by 5 bases, leaving 11 bases between them. The CDR3 loop is CASSSLYRETQYF. The CDR3 DNA sequence: TGTGCCAGCAGCTCTCTCTACCGGGAGACCCAGTACTTC.

This clonotype occurred many times. The J gene is TRBJ1-6, the V gene TRBV27, with D uncertain. V dropped 8 bases and J dropped 7 bases, with 15 bases sitting between them. The length of the CDR3 is 14 residues. In germline, CDR1 is MNHEY, CDR2 SMNVEV (reference sequence). The CDR3 nucleotides read TGTGCCAGCCGGTTTGACGGTGAAAATTCACCCCTCCACTTT. This codes for CASRFDGENSPLHF.

A few counts support this clonotype. The chain links TRBV7-9 to TRBJ1-4, with no clear D. From germline, CDR1 is SEHNR and CDR2 FQNEAQ (reference sequence). V lost 1 base, J lost 5 bases, and 5 bases lay in between. The CDR3 consists of 13 residues. The CDR3 DNA sequence: TGTGCCAGCAGCTTAGACGGGAATGAAAAACTGTTTTTT. Its translation is CASSLDGNEKLFF.